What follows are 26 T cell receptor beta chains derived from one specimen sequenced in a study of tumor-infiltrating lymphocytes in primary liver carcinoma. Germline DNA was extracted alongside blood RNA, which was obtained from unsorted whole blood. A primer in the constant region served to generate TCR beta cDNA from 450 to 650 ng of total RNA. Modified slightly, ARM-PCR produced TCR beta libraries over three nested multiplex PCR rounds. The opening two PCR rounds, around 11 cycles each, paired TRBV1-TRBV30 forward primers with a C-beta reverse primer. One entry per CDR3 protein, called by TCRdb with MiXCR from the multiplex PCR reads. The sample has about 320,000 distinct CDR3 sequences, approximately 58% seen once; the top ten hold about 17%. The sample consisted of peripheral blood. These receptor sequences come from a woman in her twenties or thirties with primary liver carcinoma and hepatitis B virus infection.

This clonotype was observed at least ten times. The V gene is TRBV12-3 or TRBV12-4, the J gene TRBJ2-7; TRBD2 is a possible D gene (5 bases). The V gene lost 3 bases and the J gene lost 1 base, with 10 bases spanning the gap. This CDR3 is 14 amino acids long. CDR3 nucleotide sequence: TGTGCCAGCAGTTTTAACGGGAAGTCCTACGAGCAGTACTTC. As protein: CASSFNGKSYEQYF.

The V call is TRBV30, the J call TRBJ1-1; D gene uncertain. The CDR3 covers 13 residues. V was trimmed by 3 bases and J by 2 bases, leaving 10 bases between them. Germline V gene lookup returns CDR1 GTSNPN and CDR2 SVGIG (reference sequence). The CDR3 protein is CAWSADLNTEAFF. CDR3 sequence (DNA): TGTGCCTGGAGCGCGGACCTAAACACTGAAGCTTTCTTT.

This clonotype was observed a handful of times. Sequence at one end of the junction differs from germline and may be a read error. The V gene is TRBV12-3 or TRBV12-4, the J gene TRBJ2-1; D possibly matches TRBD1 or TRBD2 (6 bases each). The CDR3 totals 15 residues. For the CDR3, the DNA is TGTGCCAGCGGTTTAAGGGGCGGAGGGGGCAATGAGCAGTTCTTC. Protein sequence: CASGLRGGGGNEQFF.

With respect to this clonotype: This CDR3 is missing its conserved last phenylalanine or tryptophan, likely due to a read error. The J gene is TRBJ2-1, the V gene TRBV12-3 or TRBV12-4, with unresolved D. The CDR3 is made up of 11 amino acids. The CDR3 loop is CACSLVREQFL. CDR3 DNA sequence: TGTGCCTGCAGTTTAGTGCGTGAGCAGTTCCTC.

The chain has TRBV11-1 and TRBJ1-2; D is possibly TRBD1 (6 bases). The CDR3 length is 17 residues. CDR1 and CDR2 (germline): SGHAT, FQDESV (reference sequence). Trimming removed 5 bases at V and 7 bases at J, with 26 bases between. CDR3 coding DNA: TGTGCCAGCAGCGACCCTAGACAGGAGGCGCGAACGGCTGGCTACACCTTC. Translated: CASSDPRQEARTAGYTF.

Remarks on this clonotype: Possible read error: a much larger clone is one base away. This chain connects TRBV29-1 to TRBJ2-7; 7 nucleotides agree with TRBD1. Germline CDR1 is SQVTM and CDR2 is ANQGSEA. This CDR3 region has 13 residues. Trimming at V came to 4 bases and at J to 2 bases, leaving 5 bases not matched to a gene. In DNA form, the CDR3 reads TGCAGCGTTGTCAGGGGGTCCACCTACGAGCAGTACTTC. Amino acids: CSVVRGSTYEQYF.

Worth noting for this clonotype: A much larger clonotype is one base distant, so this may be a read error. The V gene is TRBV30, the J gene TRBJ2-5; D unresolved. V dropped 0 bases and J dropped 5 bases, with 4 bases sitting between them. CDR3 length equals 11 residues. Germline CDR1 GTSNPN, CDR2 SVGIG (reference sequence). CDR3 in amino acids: CAWSVIETQYF. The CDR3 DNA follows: TGTGCCTGGAGTGTTATCGAGACCCAGTACTTC.

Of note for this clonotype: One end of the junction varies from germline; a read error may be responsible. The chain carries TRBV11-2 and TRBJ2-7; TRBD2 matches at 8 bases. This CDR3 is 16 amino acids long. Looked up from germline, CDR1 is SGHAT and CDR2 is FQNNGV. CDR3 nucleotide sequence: TGTGCCAGCAGCTTAGAAGCGGGAGACTCCCCCTACGACCAGTACTTC. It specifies CASSLEAGDSPYDQYF. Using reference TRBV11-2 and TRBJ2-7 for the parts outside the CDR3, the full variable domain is EAGVAQSPRYKIIEKRQSVAFWCNPISGHATLYWYQQILGQGPKLLIQFQNNGVVDDSQLPKDRFSAERLKGVDSTLKIQPAKLEDSAVYLCASSLEAGDSPYDQYFGPGTRLTVT.

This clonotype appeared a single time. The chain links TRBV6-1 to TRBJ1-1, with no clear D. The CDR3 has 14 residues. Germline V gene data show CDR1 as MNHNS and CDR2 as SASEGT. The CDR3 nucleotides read TGTGCTAACGGGCGGGAACAGATGAACACTGAAGCTTTCTTT. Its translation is CANGREQMNTEAFF.

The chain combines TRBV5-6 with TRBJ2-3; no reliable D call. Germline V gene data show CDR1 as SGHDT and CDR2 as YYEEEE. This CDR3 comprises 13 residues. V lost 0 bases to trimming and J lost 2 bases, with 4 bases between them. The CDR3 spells CASSLDLTDTQYF. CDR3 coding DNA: TGTGCCAGCAGCTTGGACCTCACAGATACGCAGTATTTT.

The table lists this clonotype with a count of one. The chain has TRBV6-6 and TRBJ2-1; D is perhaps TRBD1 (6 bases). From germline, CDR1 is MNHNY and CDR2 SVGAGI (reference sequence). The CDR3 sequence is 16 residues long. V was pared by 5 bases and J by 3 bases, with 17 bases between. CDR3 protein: CASSPISRGDYNEQFF. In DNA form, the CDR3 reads TGTGCCAGCAGTCCAATCAGCAGGGGTGACTACAATGAGCAGTTCTTC.

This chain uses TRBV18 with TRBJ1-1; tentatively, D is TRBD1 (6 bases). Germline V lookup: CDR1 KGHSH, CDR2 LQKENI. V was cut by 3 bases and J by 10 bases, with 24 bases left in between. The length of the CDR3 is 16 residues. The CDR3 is CASSPNANTGMGGAFF. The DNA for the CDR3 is TGTGCCAGCTCACCGAACGCCAATACAGGGATGGGTGGAGCTTTCTTT.

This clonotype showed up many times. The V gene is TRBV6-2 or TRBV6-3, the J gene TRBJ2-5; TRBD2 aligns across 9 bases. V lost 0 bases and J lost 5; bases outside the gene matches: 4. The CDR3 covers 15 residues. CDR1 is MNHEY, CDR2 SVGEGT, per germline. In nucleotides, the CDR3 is TGTGCCAGCAGTTACTCGAGTAGCGGGAGCGAGACCCAGTACTTC. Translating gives CASSYSSSGSETQYF.

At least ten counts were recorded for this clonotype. CDR3 loop: CASSQDLRTSVSYEQYF. CDR3 DNA sequence: TGCGCCAGCAGCCAAGATTTAAGGACTAGCGTTTCCTACGAGCAGTACTTC. V gene TRBV4-3 combines with J gene TRBJ2-7, with TRBD2 matching over 9 bases. Germline V gene lookup returns CDR1 LGHNA and CDR2 YSLEER. The CDR3 is 17 residues long. V dropped 0 bases and J dropped 1; count of bases not matched to a gene: 7.

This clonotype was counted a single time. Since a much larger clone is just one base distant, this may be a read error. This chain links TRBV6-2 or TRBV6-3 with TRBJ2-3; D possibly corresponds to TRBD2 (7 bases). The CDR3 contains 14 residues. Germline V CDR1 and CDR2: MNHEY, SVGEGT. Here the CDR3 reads CGATPRGATDTQYF. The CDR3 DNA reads TGTGGCGCCACCCCTCGGGGGGCCACAGATACGCAGTATTTT.

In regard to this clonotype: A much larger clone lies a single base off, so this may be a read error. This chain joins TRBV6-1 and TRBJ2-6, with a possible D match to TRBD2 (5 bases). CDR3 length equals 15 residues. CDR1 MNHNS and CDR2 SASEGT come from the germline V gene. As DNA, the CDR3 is TGTGCCAGCAGTGAAGGGAGGTCTGGGACCAACGTCCTGACTTTC. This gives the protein CASSEGRSGTNVLTF.

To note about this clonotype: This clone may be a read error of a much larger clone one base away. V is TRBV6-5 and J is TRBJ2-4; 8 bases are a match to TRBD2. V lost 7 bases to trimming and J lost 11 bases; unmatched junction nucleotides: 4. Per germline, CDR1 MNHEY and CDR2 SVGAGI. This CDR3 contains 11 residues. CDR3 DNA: TGTGCCAGCAATGAGGGACTAGTTCAGTACTTC. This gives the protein CASNEGLVQYF.

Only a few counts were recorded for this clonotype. CDR3 in DNA: TGTGCCAGCAGGGCAGTCGGCAGTTTAGCTAACTATGGCTACACCTTC. Translated: CASRAVGSLANYGYTF. This chain connects TRBV6-5 to TRBJ1-2; no definite D call. The V gene's germline CDR1 is MNHEY and CDR2 SVGAGI. The length of the CDR3 is 16 residues. The V end was cut by 6 bases, the J end by 0 bases, with 17 bases between.

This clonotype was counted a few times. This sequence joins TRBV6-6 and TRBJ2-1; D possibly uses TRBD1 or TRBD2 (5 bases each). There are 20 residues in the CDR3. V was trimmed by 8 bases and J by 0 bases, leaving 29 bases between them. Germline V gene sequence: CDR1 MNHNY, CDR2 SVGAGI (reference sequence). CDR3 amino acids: CASRTTGTRNSVSSYNEQFF. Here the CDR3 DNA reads TGTGCCAGCCGCACAACCGGGACGCGGAATAGCGTTAGCTCCTACAATGAGCAGTTCTTC.

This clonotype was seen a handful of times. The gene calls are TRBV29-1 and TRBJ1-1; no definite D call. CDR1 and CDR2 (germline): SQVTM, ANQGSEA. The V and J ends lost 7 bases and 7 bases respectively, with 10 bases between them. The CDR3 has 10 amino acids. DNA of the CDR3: TGCAGCGCCGAGGACGGTGAAGCTTTCTTT. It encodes CSAEDGEAFF.

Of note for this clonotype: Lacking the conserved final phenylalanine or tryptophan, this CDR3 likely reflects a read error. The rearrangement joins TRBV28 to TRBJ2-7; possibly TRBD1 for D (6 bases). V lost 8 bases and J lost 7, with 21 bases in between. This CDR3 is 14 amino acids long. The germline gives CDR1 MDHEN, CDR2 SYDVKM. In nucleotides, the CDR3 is TGTGCCAGCCGAAGCAACAGGGAACAAGGAGAGCAGTACCTC. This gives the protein CASRSNREQGEQYL.

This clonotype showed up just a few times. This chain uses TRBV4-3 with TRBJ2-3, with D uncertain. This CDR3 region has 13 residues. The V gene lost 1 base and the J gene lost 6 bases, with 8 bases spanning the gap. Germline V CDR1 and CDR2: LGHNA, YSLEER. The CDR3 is CASSQGMVDTQYF. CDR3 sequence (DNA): TGCGCCAGCAGCCAAGGCATGGTTGATACGCAGTATTTT.

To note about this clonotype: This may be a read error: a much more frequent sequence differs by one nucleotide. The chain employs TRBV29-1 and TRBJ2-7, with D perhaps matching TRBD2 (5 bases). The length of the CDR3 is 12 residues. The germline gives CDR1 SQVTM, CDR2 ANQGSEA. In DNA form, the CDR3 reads TGCAGCGTTGGGCGGGTGGGCTACGAGCACTACTTC. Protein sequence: CSVGRVGYEHYF.

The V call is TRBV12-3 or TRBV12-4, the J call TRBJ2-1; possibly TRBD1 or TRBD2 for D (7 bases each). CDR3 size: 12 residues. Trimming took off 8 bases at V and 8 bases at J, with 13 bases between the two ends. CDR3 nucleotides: TGTGCCAGCGTCAGGGGGGGGGATGAGCAGTTCTTC. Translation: CASVRGGDEQFF.

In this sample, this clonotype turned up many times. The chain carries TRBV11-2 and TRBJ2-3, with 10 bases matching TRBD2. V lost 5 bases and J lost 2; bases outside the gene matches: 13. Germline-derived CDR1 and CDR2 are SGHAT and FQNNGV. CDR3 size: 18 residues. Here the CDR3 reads CASSPRIQAGGPTDTQYF. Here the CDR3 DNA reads TGTGCCAGCAGCCCCCGAATACAAGCGGGAGGGCCCACAGATACGCAGTATTTT. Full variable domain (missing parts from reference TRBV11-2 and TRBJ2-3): EAGVAQSPRYKIIEKRQSVAFWCNPISGHATLYWYQQILGQGPKLLIQFQNNGVVDDSQLPKDRFSAERLKGVDSTLKIQPAKLEDSAVYLCASSPRIQAGGPTDTQYFGPGTRLTVL.

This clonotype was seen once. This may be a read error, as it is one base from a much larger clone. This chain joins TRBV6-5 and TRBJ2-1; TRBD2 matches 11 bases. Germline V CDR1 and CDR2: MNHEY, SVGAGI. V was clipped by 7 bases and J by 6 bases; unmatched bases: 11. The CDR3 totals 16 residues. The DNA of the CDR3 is TGTGCCAGCACCCCTCGTGGGACTAGCGGTTGCAATGAGCAGTTCTTC. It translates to CASTPRGTSGCNEQFF.